A single sample is the source of the 32 T cell receptor beta chains below, sequenced in a study of cytomegalovirus exposure and HLA in healthy donors. This table comes from immunoSEQ multiplex PCR, and its TCRdb copy is limited to in-frame clones, with some not included. The repertoire holds roughly 260,000 clones, with around nine tenths as singletons. Sample: PBMCs. The receptors originated from a man younger than 35 in good health and CMV-seronegative.

V is TRBV19 and J is TRBJ2-1; 12 bases line up with TRBD2. Trimming removed 4 bases from V and 8 bases from J; junction bases left unmatched: 6. CDR1 and CDR2 (germline): LNHDA, SQIVND (reference sequence). The CDR3 has 15 residues. The CDR3: CASSTASGGAHEQFF. In DNA, the CDR3 is TGTGCCAGTAGTACGGCTAGCGGGGGGGCCCATGAGCAGTTCTTC. Full variable domain (remainder filled in from reference TRBV19 and TRBJ2-1): DGGITQSPKYLFRKEGQNVTLSCEQNLNHDAMYWYRQDPGQGLRLIYYSQIVNDFQKGDIAEGYSVSREKKESFPLTVTSAQKNPTAFYLCASSTASGGAHEQFFGPGTRLTVL.

Concerning this clone: One end of the junction is discordant with germline, which a read error may explain. V is TRBV29-1 and J is TRBJ2-6; D is ambiguous. This CDR3 spans 16 amino acids. Germline CDR1 SQVTM, CDR2 ANQGSEA. The DNA of the CDR3 is TGCAGCGTTAAAGATTCAGGCCGCTCTGGGGCCAACGTCCTGACTTTC. Its translation: CSVKDSGRSGANVLTF.

The chain recombines TRBV18 with TRBJ2-7, with 12 bases matching TRBD1. Trimming took 3 bases from V and 5 from J; bases not matched to a gene: 2. The CDR3 contains 14 residues. Looked up from germline, CDR1 is KGHSH and CDR2 is LQKENI. The CDR3 loop reads CASSPGTGGNEQYF. As DNA, the CDR3 is TGTGCCAGCTCACCCGGGACAGGGGGCAACGAGCAGTACTTC.

This clone came up a few times. The genes are TRBV7-6 and TRBJ1-1, with TRBD1 matching over 7 bases. The CDR3 consists of 12 residues. The ends lost 4 bases at V and 4 bases at J; junction bases unmatched: 0. Looked up from germline, CDR1 is SGHVS and CDR2 is FNYEAQ. The CDR3 here is CASSWDSTEAFF. CDR3 nucleotide sequence: TGTGCCAGCAGCTGGGACAGCACTGAAGCTTTCTTT.

The genes are TRBV18 and TRBJ2-3; the D gene is possibly TRBD1 (6 bases). CDR1 is KGHSH, CDR2 LQKENI, per germline. The ends were cut back, 4 bases at V and 0 bases at J, with 11 bases in the middle. CDR3 length: 15 residues. The CDR3 DNA reads as TGTGCCAGCTCACGAAGGACAGCTAGCACAGATACGCAGTATTTT. Translation: CASSRRTASTDTQYF.

The CDR3 loop reads CASSYIVSGGETQYF. The CDR3 DNA follows: TGTGCCAGCAGTTATATAGTGTCCGGGGGGGAGACCCAGTACTTC. The V gene is TRBV6-5, the J gene TRBJ2-5, with 7 nucleotides matching TRBD2. Per germline, CDR1 MNHEY and CDR2 SVGAGI. V gave up 3 bases and J gave up 5 bases; unmatched junction bases: 9. The CDR3 extends over 15 amino acids.

The V call is TRBV27, the J call TRBJ2-7; 8 nucleotides agree with TRBD2. Germline V gene lookup returns CDR1 MNHEY and CDR2 SMNVEV (reference sequence). CDR3 length: 16 amino acids. V trimming: 6 bases; J trimming: 2 bases; junction bases outside the gene matches: 12. As DNA, the CDR3 is TGTGCCAGCAGCTCCCGGGGGGGAGGGTCCCCCTACGAGCAGTACTTC. It encodes CASSSRGGGSPYEQYF.

This sequence joins TRBV6-1 and TRBJ2-7; D may be TRBD1 (6 bases). CDR1 is MNHNS and CDR2 is SASEGT in the germline V gene. Deletions cut 2 bases from V and 1 base from J, with 12 bases between. CDR3 size: 15 residues. For the CDR3, the DNA is TGTGCCAGCAGTGAATCATGGGGGCTATCCTACGAGCAGTACTTC. Residues: CASSESWGLSYEQYF.

The V gene is TRBV2, the J gene TRBJ2-2, with D hard to call. The CDR3 runs to 12 residues. Trimming pared 3 bases from V and 8 bases from J, leaving 7 bases between. Germline V gives CDR1 SNHLY, CDR2 FYNNEI. CDR3 protein: CASSEERGELFF. As DNA, the CDR3 is TGTGCCAGCAGTGAGGAGAGGGGGGAGCTGTTTTTT.

This chain connects TRBV6-6 to TRBJ2-3; unclear D gene. This CDR3 spans 13 amino acids. Looked up from germline, CDR1 is MNHNY and CDR2 is SVGAGI (reference sequence). The V end lost 6 bases, the J end lost 2 bases, and 9 bases lay between the germline ends. The CDR3 loop is CASRQVTTDTQYF. The CDR3, as DNA: TGTGCCAGCAGGCAGGTGACCACAGATACGCAGTATTTT.

The rearrangement uses TRBV4-3 and TRBJ2-1, with 14 bases lining up with TRBD2. The CDR3 is made up of 16 amino acids. The V and J ends lost 1 base and 6 bases, in that order; junction bases with no gene match: 2. Germline V gene lookup returns CDR1 LGHNA and CDR2 YSLEER. CDR3 region: CASSQVTSGRGNEQFF. DNA for the CDR3: TGCGCCAGCAGCCAAGTGACTAGCGGGAGGGGCAATGAGCAGTTCTTC.

V usage is TRBV13 and J usage is TRBJ1-6; the D gene is possibly TRBD1 (5 bases). V was trimmed by 5 bases and J by 8 bases, leaving 7 bases between them. CDR3 size: 12 residues. The V gene's germline CDR1 is PRHDT and CDR2 FYEKMQ (reference sequence). CDR3 sequence (DNA): TGTGCCAGCAGCCTCAGGGATTCACCCCTCCACTTT. Residues: CASSLRDSPLHF.

The V call is TRBV27, the J call TRBJ2-1, with TRBD2 matching 10 bases. V dropped 5 bases and J dropped 6; count of bases not matched to a gene: 13. CDR3 length: 17 amino acids. CDR1 is MNHEY and CDR2 is SMNVEV in the germline V gene (reference sequence). The CDR3 spells CASSPVAGGKKRNEQFF. In DNA, the CDR3 is TGTGCCAGCAGTCCGGTAGCGGGAGGCAAGAAACGCAATGAGCAGTTCTTC.

The chain employs TRBV19 and TRBJ1-1; unclear D gene. Per germline, CDR1 LNHDA and CDR2 SQIVND (reference sequence). The CDR3 consists of 16 residues. The V and J ends lost 3 bases and 3 bases respectively, with 17 bases between them. CDR3 in DNA: TGTGCCAGTAGTATCTTCGGGATGAGAGCGGACACTGAAGCTTTCTTT. This gives the protein CASSIFGMRADTEAFF.

The table lists this clone with a count of one. The rearrangement uses TRBV5-1 and TRBJ1-2, with a weak D call TRBD1 (5 bases). Looked up from germline, CDR1 is SGHRS and CDR2 is YFSETQ. The CDR3 length is 16 residues. V lost 4 bases to trimming and J lost 0 bases, with 16 bases between them. The CDR3 region has the DNA TGCGCCAGCAGCCCGTCGGACACCCAACCTAACTATGGCTACACCTTC. It encodes CASSPSDTQPNYGYTF. The full variable domain, in which reference TRBV5-1 and TRBJ1-2 provide the parts outside the CDR3, is KAGVTQTPRYLIKTRGQQVTLSCSPISGHRSVSWYQQTPGQGLQFLFEYFSETQRNKGNFPGRFSGRQFSNSRSEMNVSTLELGDSALYLCASSPSDTQPNYGYTFGSGTRLTVV.

This clone appeared a few times. The chain has TRBV11-2 and TRBJ1-1; possible D gene TRBD1, 6 bases. Trimming pared 3 bases from V and 8 bases from J, leaving 10 bases between. The CDR3 contains 12 residues. Per the germline V gene, CDR1 is SGHAT and CDR2 is FQNNGV. The CDR3 reads CASSFGGAEAFF. The CDR3 region has the DNA TGTGCCAGCAGCTTTGGGGGGGCGGAAGCTTTCTTT.

The V gene is TRBV5-1, the J gene TRBJ1-2; D might be TRBD1 (5 bases). This CDR3 is 11 amino acids long. Trimming removed 7 bases from V and 4 bases from J, with 8 bases in between. From germline, CDR1 is SGHRS and CDR2 YFSETQ. This CDR3 is CASSGSYGYTF. DNA for the CDR3: TGCGCCAGCTCAGGGTCCTATGGCTACACCTTC. Using reference TRBV5-1 and TRBJ1-2 for the parts outside the CDR3, the full variable domain is KAGVTQTPRYLIKTRGQQVTLSCSPISGHRSVSWYQQTPGQGLQFLFEYFSETQRNKGNFPGRFSGRQFSNSRSEMNVSTLELGDSALYLCASSGSYGYTFGSGTRLTVV.

This rearrangement joins TRBV2 to TRBJ1-6, with a tentative D call TRBD1 (5 bases). The CDR3 runs 14 residues. Germline-derived CDR1 and CDR2 are SNHLY and FYNNEI. V was shortened by 11 bases and J by 0 bases, with 11 bases between the two germline ends. The CDR3 nucleotides are TGTGCCGGGCGACAGAGCTCCTATAATTCACCCCTCCACTTT. Amino acid sequence: CAGRQSSYNSPLHF.

V is TRBV6-6 and J is TRBJ1-6; 10 bases fit TRBD1. The CDR3 loop spans 15 amino acids. CDR1 and CDR2 (germline): MNHNY, SVGAGI (reference sequence). V shed 7 bases, J shed 6 bases, and the junction held 6 bases outside the gene matches. CDR3 in amino acids: CASKIGQGVNSPLHF. The CDR3, as DNA: TGTGCCAGCAAGATCGGACAGGGGGTTAATTCACCCCTCCACTTT.

The rearrangement joins TRBV4-3 to TRBJ2-7, with 10 bases identical to TRBD2. The ends lost 1 base at V and 9 bases at J; junction bases unmatched: 12. From germline, CDR1 is LGHNA and CDR2 YSLEER. The CDR3 has 16 amino acids. CDR3 nucleotides: TGCGCCAGCAGCCAAGGGAGGGGGACTAGCGCATCCGTGCAGTACTTC. Translation gives CASSQGRGTSASVQYF.

The V and J genes are TRBV19 and TRBJ2-7; 8 bases match TRBD2. The V gene end was trimmed by 6 bases and the J gene end by 5 bases; junction bases not matched to a gene: 9. Germline CDR1 and CDR2: LNHDA and SQIVND (reference sequence). The CDR3 runs 14 residues. The CDR3 reads CASRPPGGAHEQYF. CDR3 nucleotides: TGTGCCAGTAGACCCCCCGGGGGGGCCCACGAGCAGTACTTC. Supplemented by reference TRBV19 and TRBJ2-7, the full variable domain reads DGGITQSPKYLFRKEGQNVTLSCEQNLNHDAMYWYRQDPGQGLRLIYYSQIVNDFQKGDIAEGYSVSREKKESFPLTVTSAQKNPTAFYLCASRPPGGAHEQYFGPGTRLTVT.

DNA of the CDR3: TGTGCCAGCAGTCAGGGGCTACGCTATGGCTACACCTTC. This encodes CASSQGLRYGYTF. V is TRBV28 and J is TRBJ1-2; TRBD1 is a possible D gene (6 bases). Germline-derived CDR1 and CDR2 are MDHEN and SYDVKM. Trimming took off 5 bases at V and 4 bases at J, with 11 bases between the two ends. The CDR3 has 13 residues.

This clone showed up many times. The chain is built from TRBV6-5 and TRBJ1-2; TRBD1 matches 9 bases. V shed 7 bases and J 8 bases; nucleotides not matched to a gene: 8. The CDR3 runs 13 residues. Germline CDR1 and CDR2: MNHEY and SVGAGI. The CDR3 is CASITQGAGGYTF. CDR3 coding DNA: TGTGCCAGCATTACACAGGGGGCAGGAGGCTACACCTTC.

The rearrangement uses TRBV28 and TRBJ2-2, with D maybe TRBD1 (6 bases). CDR1 MDHEN and CDR2 SYDVKM come from the germline V gene. This CDR3 region has 18 residues. The V gene lost 6 bases and the J gene lost 0 bases, with 20 bases spanning the gap. Written as DNA, the CDR3 is TGTGCCAGCAGGATATACCTGGGGGCAGGATCGAACACCGGGGAGCTGTTTTTT. This gives the protein CASRIYLGAGSNTGELFF.

The V gene is TRBV28, the J gene TRBJ1-1; no reliable D call. V lost 8 bases and J lost 8, with 12 bases in between. This CDR3 has 11 residues. Germline CDR1 is MDHEN and CDR2 is SYDVKM. The DNA for the CDR3 is TGTGCCAGCGGAGTTTTGAGGGAAGCTTTCTTT. Residues: CASGVLREAFF.

This chain connects TRBV18 to TRBJ2-5, with D possibly being TRBD1 (6 bases). This CDR3 contains 14 residues. V gave up 6 bases and J gave up 2 bases, with 13 bases separating them. In germline, CDR1 is KGHSH, CDR2 LQKENI. The CDR3 here is CASSTGRGQETQYF. The CDR3 coding sequence is TGTGCCAGCTCTACCGGCAGGGGTCAAGAGACCCAGTACTTC.

This clone was observed many times. This chain links TRBV6-6 with TRBJ2-7, with 9 bases matching TRBD1. The V and J ends lost 6 bases and 3 bases, in that order; junction bases with no gene match: 6. CDR1 MNHNY and CDR2 SVGAGI come from the germline V gene (reference sequence). The CDR3 runs 14 residues. As DNA, the CDR3 is TGTGCCAGCAGACCTCCGGGACAGGGCTACGAGCAGTACTTC. Translation: CASRPPGQGYEQYF.

This clone was seen a single time. The chain employs TRBV30 and TRBJ2-1, with TRBD2 as a possible D gene (5 bases). The V gene lost 1 base and the J gene lost 10 bases, with 11 bases spanning the gap. The CDR3 is made up of 12 amino acids. Germline CDR1 and CDR2: GTSNPN and SVGIG (reference sequence). CDR3 region: CAWSAAGLEQFF. The CDR3 DNA reads TGTGCCTGGAGTGCGGCGGGCCTAGAGCAGTTCTTC.

The V gene is TRBV15, the J gene TRBJ1-2; D remains unclear. The V end lost 0 bases, the J end lost 8 bases, and 25 bases lay between the germline ends. Germline V gives CDR1 LNHNV, CDR2 YYDKDF (reference sequence). This CDR3 contains 18 residues. In DNA, the CDR3 is TGTGCCACCAGCAGAGATAGGAGGTCATCCTCTCTTTCGGAGGGCTACACCTTC. Translated, it gives CATSRDRRSSSLSEGYTF.

The V call is TRBV6-5, the J call TRBJ1-5; TRBD1 aligns across 8 bases. After removal of 5 bases from V and 6 bases from J, the junction contained 3 bases not matched to a gene. The CDR3 is made up of 13 amino acids. CDR1 is MNHEY and CDR2 is SVGAGI in the germline V gene. DNA of the CDR3: TGTGCCAGCAGTGACAGGGGTGGTCAGCCCCAGCATTTT. Amino acid sequence: CASSDRGGQPQHF.

CDR3: CASSDGMRHNEQFF. The CDR3 DNA sequence: TGTGCCAGTAGTGACGGGATGAGACACAATGAGCAGTTCTTC. The V and J genes are TRBV19 and TRBJ2-1; D is perhaps TRBD2 (5 bases). CDR3 length equals 14 residues. V was clipped by 5 bases and J by 5 bases, with 13 bases between them. Per the germline V gene, CDR1 is LNHDA and CDR2 is SQIVND (reference sequence).

J is TRBJ2-1 and V is TRBV4-3; perhaps TRBD2 as D (5 bases). Germline CDR1 reads LGHNA; CDR2 reads YSLEER. The CDR3 runs to 14 residues. V was cut by 1 base and J by 8 bases, with 12 bases left in between. The CDR3 sequence is CASSQGSSGDEQFF. CDR3 nucleotides: TGCGCCAGCAGCCAAGGGTCCTCCGGGGATGAGCAGTTCTTC.